This T cell receptor (beta chain) is from a study of cytomegalovirus exposure and HLA in healthy donors. The PCR used 60 Vbeta and 13 Jbeta primers. The assay was immunoSEQ multiplex PCR, and TCRdb's table has in-frame clones only and misses some. The sample carries about 120,000 clones, over 75% recorded once. V lost 7 bases, J lost 1 base, and 14 bases lay in between. In germline, CDR1 is LNHDA, CDR2 SQIVND (reference sequence). This CDR3 comprises 15 residues. This receptor was obtained from a woman aged 18-29 years in good health and CMV-seronegative. The sequencing input was PBMCs. The chain combines TRBV19 with TRBJ1-5; weak D call: TRBD1 (6 bases). CDR3 sequence reads: CASTIGTRSNQPQHF. In nucleotides, the CDR3 is TGTGCCAGTACCATCGGGACACGAAGCAATCAGCCCCAGCATTTT.